This T cell receptor beta chain was captured in a study of blood T cell repertoires in COVID-19. Germline V CDR1 and CDR2: MNHEY, SVGAGI. The ends lost 3 bases at V and 2 bases at J; junction bases unmatched: 7. This CDR3 has 15 amino acids. Adults between about 18 and 95 years of age took part from under 25 US areas. Cohorts were determined from participant-reported clinical history. During the 2 weeks before they entered the study, exposed participants had met someone with a PCR-confirmed or clinician-diagnosed COVID-19 case. Authors' methods: How many nucleated cells were present was estimated from reference gene primer amplification. TCRdb's table, derived via immunoSEQ multiplex PCR, lists solely in-frame clones and lacks some. V, J and clone size are those of that table, while D and trimming were read from the DNA. The sample yields more than 300,000 clones, approximately 91% seen once.

The chain couples TRBV6-5 to TRBJ2-7, with TRBD2 identical over 7 bases. The sequence derives from a woman aged 25 to 45 who had been exposed to COVID-19. The material sequenced was PBMCs or T cells enriched from blood (not recorded which). The CDR3 DNA reads TGTGCCAGCAGTTATGGGGGACTATCGACCTACGAGCAGTACTTC. Protein product: CASSYGGLSTYEQYF.